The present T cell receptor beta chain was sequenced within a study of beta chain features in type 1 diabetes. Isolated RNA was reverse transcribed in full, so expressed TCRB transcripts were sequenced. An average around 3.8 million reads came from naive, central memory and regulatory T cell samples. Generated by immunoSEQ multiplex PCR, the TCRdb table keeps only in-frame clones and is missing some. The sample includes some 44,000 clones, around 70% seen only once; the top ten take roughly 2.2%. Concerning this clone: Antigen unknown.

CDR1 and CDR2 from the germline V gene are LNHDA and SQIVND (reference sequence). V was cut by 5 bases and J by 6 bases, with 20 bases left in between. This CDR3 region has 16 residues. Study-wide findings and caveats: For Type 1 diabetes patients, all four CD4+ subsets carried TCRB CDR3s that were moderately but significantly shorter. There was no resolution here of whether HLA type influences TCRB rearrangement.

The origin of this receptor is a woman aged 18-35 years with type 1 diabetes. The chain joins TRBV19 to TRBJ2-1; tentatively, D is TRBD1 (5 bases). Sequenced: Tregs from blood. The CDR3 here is CASSALDSGLGNEQFF. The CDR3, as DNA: TGTGCCAGTAGTGCCCTCGATTCAGGGTTAGGCAATGAGCAGTTCTTC.